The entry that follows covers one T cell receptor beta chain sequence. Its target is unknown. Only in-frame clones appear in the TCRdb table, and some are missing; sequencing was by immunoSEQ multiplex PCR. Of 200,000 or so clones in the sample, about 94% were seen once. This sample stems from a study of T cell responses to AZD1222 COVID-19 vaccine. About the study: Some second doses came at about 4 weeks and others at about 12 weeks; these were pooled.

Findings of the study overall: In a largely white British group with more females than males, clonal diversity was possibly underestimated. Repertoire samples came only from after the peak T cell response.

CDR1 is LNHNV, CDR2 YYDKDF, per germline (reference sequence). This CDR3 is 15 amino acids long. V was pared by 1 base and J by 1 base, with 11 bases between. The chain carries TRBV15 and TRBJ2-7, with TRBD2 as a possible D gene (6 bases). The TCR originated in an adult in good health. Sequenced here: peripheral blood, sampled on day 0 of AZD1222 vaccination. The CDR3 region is CATSRGGGGSYEQYF. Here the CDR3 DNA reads TGTGCCACCAGCAGAGGCGGTGGAGGGTCCTACGAGCAGTACTTC. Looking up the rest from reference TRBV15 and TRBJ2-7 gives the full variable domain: DAMVIQNPRYQVTQFGKPVTLSCSQTLNHNVMYWYQQKSSQAPKLLFHYYDKDFNNEADTPDNFQSRRPNTSFCFLDIRSPGLGDTAMYLCATSRGGGGSYEQYFGPGTRLTVT.